One sample yielded the 23 T cell receptor beta chains listed below, sequenced in a study of control samples from healthy donors and cancer patients. The method was immunoSEQ multiplex PCR; TCRdb's version includes in-frame clones alone and lacks a portion of them. This table has some 120,000 clones, around nine tenths appearing once. Input material: blood. The source of these receptors is a man aged 30-40 years in good health.

The J gene is TRBJ1-5, the V gene TRBV6-1; D call uncertain. The germline V gene has CDR1 MNHNS and CDR2 SASEGT. Deletions cut 3 bases from V and 5 bases from J, with 5 bases between. This CDR3 is built from 12 residues. Written as DNA, the CDR3 is TGTGCCAGCAGTGATGTATATCAGCCCCAGCATTTT. It encodes CASSDVYQPQHF.

V is TRBV4-1 and J is TRBJ1-4; the D gene is possibly TRBD1 (5 bases). This CDR3 contains 16 residues. Germline CDR1 MGHRA, CDR2 YSYEKL. Trimming took 4 bases from V and 6 from J, leaving 18 bases between them. The CDR3 sequence: CASSRRKGEVDEKLFF. The CDR3 DNA reads TGCGCCAGCAGCCGTCGGAAAGGGGAGGTAGATGAAAAACTGTTTTTT.

The chain couples TRBV5-1 to TRBJ2-5; 8 bases map to TRBD1. V was clipped by 4 bases and J by 5 bases; unmatched bases: 10. CDR1 and CDR2 (germline): SGHRS, YFSETQ. This CDR3 is built from 15 residues. The DNA for the CDR3 is TGCGCCAGCAGCGACCAGGGACAGGCGAAGGAGACCCAGTACTTC. Residues: CASSDQGQAKETQYF.

This chain's CDR3 is CASSFHPVGRNTEAFF. CDR3 DNA: TGTGCCAGCAGCTTCCACCCAGTCGGTCGGAACACTGAAGCTTTCTTT. J is TRBJ1-1 and V is TRBV7-9; no reliable D call. Germline values: CDR1 SEHNR, CDR2 FQNEAQ (reference sequence). Deletions cut 3 bases from V and 1 base from J, with 15 bases between. This CDR3 comprises 16 residues. Together with reference TRBV7-9 and TRBJ1-1, the CDR3 gives the full variable domain: DTGVSQNPRHKITKRGQNVTFRCDPISEHNRLYWYRQTLGQGPEFLTYFQNEAQLEKSRLLSDRFSAERPKGSFSTLEIQRTEQGDSAMYLCASSFHPVGRNTEAFFGQGTRLTVV.

Comments on this clone: The sample carries other DNA sequences with the same CDR3. CDR3 sequence: CASSLAERETQYF. Here the CDR3 DNA reads TGCGCCAGCAGCTTGGCCGAAAGGGAGACCCAGTACTTC. The chain has TRBV5-1 and TRBJ2-5; no reliable D call. The CDR3 length is 13 residues. V was shortened by 0 bases and J by 5 bases, with 8 bases between the two germline ends. CDR1 is SGHRS and CDR2 is YFSETQ in the germline V gene. The whole variable domain, remainder taken from reference TRBV5-1 and TRBJ2-5, is KAGVTQTPRYLIKTRGQQVTLSCSPISGHRSVSWYQQTPGQGLQFLFEYFSETQRNKGNFPGRFSGRQFSNSRSEMNVSTLELGDSALYLCASSLAERETQYFGPGTRLLVL.

The chain joins TRBV25-1 to TRBJ1-5; D gene unclear. The CDR3 runs to 12 residues. The germline gives CDR1 MGHDK, CDR2 SYGVNS. V shed 6 bases and J shed 1 base, with 4 bases lying between them. The CDR3 region is CASSGSNQPQHF. The CDR3 DNA reads as TGTGCCAGCAGCGGGAGCAATCAGCCCCAGCATTTT. Drawing the rest from reference TRBV25-1 and TRBJ1-5, the complete variable domain is EADIYQTPRYLVIGTGKKITLECSQTMGHDKMYWYQQDPGMELHLIHYSYGVNSTEKGDLSSESTVSRIRTEHFPLTLESARPSHTSQYLCASSGSNQPQHFGDGTRLSIL.

The V gene is TRBV19, the J gene TRBJ2-1; 7 bases are a match to TRBD2. The V segment lost 3 bases and the J segment 8 bases; nucleotides outside the gene matches: 10. Germline lookup yields CDR1 LNHDA and CDR2 SQIVND (reference sequence). This CDR3 spans 15 amino acids. DNA of the CDR3: TGTGCCAGTAGTATCCGCGGGGGACCTACGGATGAGCAGTTCTTC. It specifies CASSIRGGPTDEQFF.

The gene calls are TRBV3-1 (or the pseudogene TRBV3-2) and TRBJ1-2; 7 bases fit TRBD1. Germline-derived CDR1 and CDR2 are LGHDT and YNNKEL (reference sequence). V was clipped by 3 bases and J by 8 bases; unmatched bases: 12. This CDR3 has 15 amino acids. CDR3 in DNA: TGTGCCAGCAGCCAGCAGTGGGCAGGGGGAGAGGGCTACACCTTC. As protein: CASSQQWAGGEGYTF.

The chain has TRBV24-1 and TRBJ1-1; 10 bases are shared with TRBD1. The CDR3 is 13 amino acids. Trimming took 7 bases from V and 4 from J; bases not matched to a gene: 2. CDR1 is KGHDR and CDR2 is SFDVKD in the germline V gene. DNA for the CDR3: TGTGCCACCAGGGGACAGGGGAGCACTGAAGCTTTCTTT. It yields the protein CATRGQGSTEAFF.

The chain uses TRBV7-9 and TRBJ1-1; a weak D match, TRBD1 (5 bases). Trimming removed 3 bases from V and 0 bases from J, with 14 bases in between. This CDR3 region has 16 residues. Germline V gene lookup returns CDR1 SEHNR and CDR2 FQNEAQ (reference sequence). The CDR3 protein is CASSFSMTALNTEAFF. The CDR3 nucleotides are TGTGCCAGCAGCTTCTCGATGACAGCTCTGAACACTGAAGCTTTCTTT.

This clone was observed a handful of times. The chain uses TRBV2 and TRBJ2-7; tentatively, D is TRBD2 (6 bases). V was trimmed by 2 bases and J by 3 bases, leaving 14 bases between them. This CDR3 comprises 15 residues. Germline CDR1 is SNHLY and CDR2 is FYNNEI. CDR3 in amino acids: CASSETSLLDYEQYF. The DNA of the CDR3 is TGTGCCAGCAGTGAAACTAGCTTGCTGGACTACGAGCAGTACTTC.

The chain combines TRBV12-3 or TRBV12-4 with TRBJ1-1, with 7 nucleotides matching TRBD1. V lost 1 base and J lost 10; bases outside the gene matches: 0. This CDR3 is built from 11 residues. CDR3 sequence: CASSLGQGAFF. CDR3 bases: TGTGCCAGCAGTTTAGGACAGGGAGCTTTCTTT.

The chain carries TRBV6-4 and TRBJ1-1; D is uncertain. V was shortened by 4 bases and J by 3 bases, with 9 bases between the two germline ends. Germline V gene data show CDR1 as MRHNA and CDR2 as SNTAGT. The length of the CDR3 is 13 residues. The CDR3 loop is CASSAARDTEAFF. Written as DNA, the CDR3 is TGTGCCAGCAGTGCAGCTAGGGACACTGAAGCTTTCTTT.

The rearrangement joins TRBV2 to TRBJ2-3; D is unresolved. Germline V CDR1 and CDR2: SNHLY, FYNNEI. V gave up 5 bases and J gave up 2 bases, with 5 bases separating them. The CDR3 has 12 amino acids. The CDR3 bases are TGTGCCAGCAGTATGGACACAGATACGCAGTATTTT. This translates into CASSMDTDTQYF.

The V and J genes are TRBV30 and TRBJ1-1, with a weak D call TRBD1 (6 bases). V dropped 5 bases and J dropped 10 bases, with 14 bases sitting between them. The CDR3 is 11 residues long. Germline lookup yields CDR1 GTSNPN and CDR2 SVGIG (reference sequence). The CDR3 nucleotides are TGTGCCTGGGACGCAAGAGGGGGAGCTTTCTTT. Translated, it gives CAWDARGGAFF.

V is TRBV19 and J is TRBJ1-2; D is unclear. Germline V lookup: CDR1 LNHDA, CDR2 SQIVND (reference sequence). The CDR3 extends over 16 amino acids. Trimming left V 7 bases short and J 0 bases short, with 18 bases between. CDR3 in DNA: TGTGCCAGTACCTCGTCGTTCACAGCAGCTAACTATGGCTACACCTTC. Protein product: CASTSSFTAANYGYTF.

This clone was counted only a few times. V usage is TRBV3-1 (or the pseudogene TRBV3-2) and J usage is TRBJ1-6; D may be TRBD1 (5 bases). The V gene lost 0 bases and the J gene lost 6 bases, with 9 bases spanning the gap. Germline V gene lookup returns CDR1 LGHDT and CDR2 YNNKEL (reference sequence). The CDR3 extends over 15 amino acids. CDR3 sequence reads: CASSQEKQVNSPLHF. In DNA form, the CDR3 reads TGTGCCAGCAGCCAAGAAAAACAGGTTAATTCACCCCTCCACTTT.

The chain uses TRBV5-4 and TRBJ2-1, with a possible D match to TRBD2 (7 bases). V lost 3 bases, J lost 0 bases, and 13 bases lay in between. This CDR3 is 16 amino acids long. CDR1 is SGHNT, CDR2 YYREEE, per germline (reference sequence). The DNA for the CDR3 is TGTGCCAGCAGCTCGGGGGGCCTCAGCTCCTACAATGAGCAGTTCTTC. It specifies CASSSGGLSSYNEQFF.

The chain employs TRBV6-5 and TRBJ1-1; possibly TRBD1 for D (5 bases). CDR1 and CDR2 from the germline V gene are MNHEY and SVGAGI. The CDR3 is 15 residues long. Trimming stripped 7 bases from V and 1 base from J, with 16 bases between. CDR3 sequence (DNA): TGTGCCAGCATCCCCCGCGGGGGTACGAACACTGAAGCTTTCTTT. Residues: CASIPRGGTNTEAFF.

The J gene is TRBJ1-6, the V gene TRBV9; no definite D call. V was clipped by 4 bases and J by 10 bases, with 15 bases between them. The CDR3 has 14 residues. Germline CDR1 is SGDLS and CDR2 is YYNGEE. Here the CDR3 reads CASSSQSFGSPLHF. The CDR3 nucleotides are TGTGCCAGCAGCTCTCAGTCCTTCGGGTCACCCCTCCACTTT.

This chain joins TRBV13 and TRBJ1-1, with a weak D call TRBD1 (5 bases). Germline V gene lookup returns CDR1 PRHDT and CDR2 FYEKMQ (reference sequence). V was trimmed by 4 bases and J by 5 bases, leaving 11 bases between them. This CDR3 has 13 residues. The CDR3 loop reads CASSYRSETEAFF. The CDR3 nucleotides are TGTGCCAGCAGCTACAGGAGTGAAACTGAAGCTTTCTTT.

CDR3 loop: CAWSPRRGTGTDTQYF. CDR3 sequence (DNA): TGTGCCTGGAGTCCCAGACGGGGGACAGGCACAGATACGCAGTATTTT. The chain is built from TRBV30 and TRBJ2-3; D might be TRBD1 (7 bases). V lost 2 bases, J lost 1 base, and 16 bases lay in between. Germline CDR1 and CDR2: GTSNPN and SVGIG (reference sequence). This CDR3 is 16 amino acids long. Complete variable domain (other parts from reference TRBV30 and TRBJ2-3): SQTIHQWPATLVQPVGSPLSLECTVEGTSNPNLYWYRQAAGRGLQLLFYSVGIGQISSEVPQNLSASRPQDRQFILSSKKLLLSDSGFYLCAWSPRRGTGTDTQYFGPGTRLTVL.

The chain is built from TRBV4-2 and TRBJ1-2; 7 bases align to TRBD1. The CDR3 consists of 16 residues. The germline CDR1 and CDR2 sequences are LGHNA and YNFKEQ. The ends lost 0 bases at V and 4 bases at J; junction bases unmatched: 8. The CDR3 protein is CASSQDPARGVYGYTF. The CDR3 nucleotides are TGTGCCAGCAGCCAAGATCCGGCCAGGGGGGTCTATGGCTACACCTTC.